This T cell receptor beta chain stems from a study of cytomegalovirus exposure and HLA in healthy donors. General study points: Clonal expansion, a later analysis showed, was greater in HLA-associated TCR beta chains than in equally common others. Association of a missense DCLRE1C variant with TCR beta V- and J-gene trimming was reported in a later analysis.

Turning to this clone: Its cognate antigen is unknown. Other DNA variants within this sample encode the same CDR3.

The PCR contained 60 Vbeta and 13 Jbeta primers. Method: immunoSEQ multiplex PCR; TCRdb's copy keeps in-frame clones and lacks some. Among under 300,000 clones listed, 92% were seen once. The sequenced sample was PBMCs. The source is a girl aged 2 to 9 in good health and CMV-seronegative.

CDR3 sequence (DNA): TGCGCCAGCAGCCAAGGACAGGTCGACACTGAAGCTTTCTTT. Residues: CASSQGQVDTEAFF. V usage is TRBV4-1 and J usage is TRBJ1-1; tentative D call: TRBD1 (6 bases). CDR1 MGHRA and CDR2 YSYEKL come from the germline V gene. The CDR3 length is 14 residues. The ends were cut back, 1 base at V and 3 bases at J, with 9 bases in the middle.